A single T cell receptor beta chain is shown here with its context. Its antigen is unknown. Each of the donors was a healthy bone marrow donor. The entry originates in a study of cytomegalovirus exposure and HLA in healthy donors. Across the whole study: Previous work identified 100 million or so unique TCR beta sequences from around 200 million T cells. Study-wide results and caveats: A missense variant in DCLRE1C was later tied to TCR beta V- and J-gene trimming. What a later analysis showed was that several of the most significant clusters appeared linked to common viral pathogens.

The PCR contained 60 Vbeta and 13 Jbeta primers. The protocol was immunoSEQ multiplex PCR, while the TCRdb copy is restricted to in-frame clones and leaves out a portion. The sample has around 130,000 clones, over 70% seen once. The V gene lost 5 bases and the J gene lost 7 bases, with 23 bases spanning the gap. Germline-derived CDR1 and CDR2 are SGHTA and FQGTGA. This CDR3 comprises 16 residues. The material sequenced was PBMCs. V and J are TRBV7-3 and TRBJ2-5; D may be TRBD2 (5 bases). The clonotype comes from a woman between 35 and 50 years old in good health and CMV-seronegative. The CDR3 loop is CASSPNGPEPGGTQYF. In DNA form, the CDR3 reads TGTGCCAGCAGCCCTAACGGCCCTGAACCCGGAGGGACCCAGTACTTC. The whole variable domain, filled in from reference TRBV7-3 and TRBJ2-5, reads GAGVSQTPSNKVTEKGKYVELRCDPISGHTALYWYRQSLGQGPEFLIYFQGTGAADDSGLPNDRFFAVRPEGSVSTLKIQRTERGDSAVYLCASSPNGPEPGGTQYFGPGTRLLVL.